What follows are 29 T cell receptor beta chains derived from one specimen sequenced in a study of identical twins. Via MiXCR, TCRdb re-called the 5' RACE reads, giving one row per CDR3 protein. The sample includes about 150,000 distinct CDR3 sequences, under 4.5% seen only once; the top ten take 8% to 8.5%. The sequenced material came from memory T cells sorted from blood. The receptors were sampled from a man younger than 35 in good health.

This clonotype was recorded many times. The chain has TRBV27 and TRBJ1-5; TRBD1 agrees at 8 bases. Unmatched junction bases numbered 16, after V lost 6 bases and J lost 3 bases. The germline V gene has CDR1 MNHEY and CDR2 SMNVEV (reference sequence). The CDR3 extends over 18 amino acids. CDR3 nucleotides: TGTGCCAGCAGGCGGGGGGCTGGGACAGGCCGGTACAATCAGCCCCAGCATTTT. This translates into CASRRGAGTGRYNQPQHF.

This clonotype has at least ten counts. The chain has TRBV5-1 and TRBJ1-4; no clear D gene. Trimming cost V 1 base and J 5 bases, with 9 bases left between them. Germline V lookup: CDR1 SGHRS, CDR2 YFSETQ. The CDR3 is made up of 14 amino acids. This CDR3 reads CASSLNQENEKLFF. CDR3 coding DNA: TGCGCCAGCAGCTTGAATCAGGAAAATGAAAAACTGTTTTTT.

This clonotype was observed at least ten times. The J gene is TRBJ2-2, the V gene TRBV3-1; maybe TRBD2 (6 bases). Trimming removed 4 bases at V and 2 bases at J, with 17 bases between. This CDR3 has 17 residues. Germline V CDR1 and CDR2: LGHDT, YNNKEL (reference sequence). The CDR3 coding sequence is TGTGCCAGCAGCCCCAATGCGGGGCCCCTAAACACCGGGGAGCTGTTTTTT. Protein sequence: CASSPNAGPLNTGELFF.

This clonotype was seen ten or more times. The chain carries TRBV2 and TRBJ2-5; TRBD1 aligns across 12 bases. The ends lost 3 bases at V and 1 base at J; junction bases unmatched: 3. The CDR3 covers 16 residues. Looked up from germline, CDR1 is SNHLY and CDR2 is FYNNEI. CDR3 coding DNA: TGTGCCAGCAGTGAGGGGACAGGGGGCCTCCAAGAGACCCAGTACTTC. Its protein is CASSEGTGGLQETQYF.

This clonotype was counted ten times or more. CDR3 bases: TGCGCCAGCAGCTACACGACAGCGCGCGGCACCGGGGAGCTGTTTTTT. This gives the protein CASSYTTARGTGELFF. The chain has TRBV5-1 and TRBJ2-2, with D perhaps matching TRBD1 (5 bases). In germline, CDR1 is SGHRS, CDR2 YFSETQ. CDR3 length: 16 residues. The V and J ends lost 3 bases and 4 bases respectively, with 16 bases between them. Based on the CDR3 plus reference TRBV5-1 and TRBJ2-2, the full variable domain is KAGVTQTPRYLIKTRGQQVTLSCSPISGHRSVSWYQQTPGQGLQFLFEYFSETQRNKGNFPGRFSGRQFSNSRSEMNVSTLELGDSALYLCASSYTTARGTGELFFGEGSRLTVL.

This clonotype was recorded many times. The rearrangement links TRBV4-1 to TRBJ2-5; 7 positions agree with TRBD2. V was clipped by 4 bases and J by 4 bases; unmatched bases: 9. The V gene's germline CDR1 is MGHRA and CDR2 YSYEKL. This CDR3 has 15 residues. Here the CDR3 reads CASSLRFAGVETQYF. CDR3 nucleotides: TGCGCCAGCAGCCTCCGTTTCGCGGGAGTAGAGACCCAGTACTTC.

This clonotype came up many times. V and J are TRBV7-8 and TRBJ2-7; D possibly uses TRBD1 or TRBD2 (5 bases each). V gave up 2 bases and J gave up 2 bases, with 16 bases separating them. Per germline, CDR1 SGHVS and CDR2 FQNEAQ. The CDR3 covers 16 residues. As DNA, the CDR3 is TGTGCCAGCAGCTTATCGGTTTGGGGGAATCCCTACGAGCAGTACTTC. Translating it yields CASSLSVWGNPYEQYF.

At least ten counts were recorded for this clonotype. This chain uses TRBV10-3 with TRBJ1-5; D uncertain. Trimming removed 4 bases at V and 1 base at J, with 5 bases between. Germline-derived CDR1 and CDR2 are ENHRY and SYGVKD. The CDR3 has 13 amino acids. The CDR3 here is CAISVESNQPQHF. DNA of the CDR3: TGTGCCATCAGTGTGGAAAGCAATCAGCCCCAGCATTTT.

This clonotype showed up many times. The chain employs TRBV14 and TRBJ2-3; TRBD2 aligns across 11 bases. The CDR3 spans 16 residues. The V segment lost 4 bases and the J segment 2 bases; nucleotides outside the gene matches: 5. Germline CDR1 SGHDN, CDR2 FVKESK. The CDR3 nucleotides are TGTGCCAGCAGCCCCATAGCGGGAGGGATCACAGATACGCAGTATTTT. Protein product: CASSPIAGGITDTQYF.

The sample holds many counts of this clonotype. The CDR3 bases are TGCGCCAGCAGCCACAATACAGGGTTTGGAAACACCATATATTTT. Amino acids: CASSHNTGFGNTIYF. The rearrangement links TRBV4-3 to TRBJ1-3; a weak D match, TRBD1 (6 bases). The CDR3 loop spans 15 amino acids. CDR1 is LGHNA and CDR2 is YSLEER in the germline V gene. Trimming removed 3 bases at V and 3 bases at J, with 12 bases between.

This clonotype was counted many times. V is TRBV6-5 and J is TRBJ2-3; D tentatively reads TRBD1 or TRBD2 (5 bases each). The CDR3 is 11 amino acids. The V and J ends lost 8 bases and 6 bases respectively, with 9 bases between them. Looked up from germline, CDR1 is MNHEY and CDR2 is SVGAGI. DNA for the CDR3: TGTGCCAGCTCGAGGGGCGATACGCAGTATTTT. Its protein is CASSRGDTQYF.

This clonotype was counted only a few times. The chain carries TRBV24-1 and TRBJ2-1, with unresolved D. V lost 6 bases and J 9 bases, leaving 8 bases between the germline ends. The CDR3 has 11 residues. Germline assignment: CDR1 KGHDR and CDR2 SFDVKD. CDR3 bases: TGTGCCACCAGTCAGCGTGGTGAGCAGTTCTTC. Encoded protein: CATSQRGEQFF.

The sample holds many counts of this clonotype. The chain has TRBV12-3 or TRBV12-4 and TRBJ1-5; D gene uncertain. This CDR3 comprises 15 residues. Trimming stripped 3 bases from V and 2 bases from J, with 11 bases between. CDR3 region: CASSFPGERNQPQHF. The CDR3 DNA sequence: TGTGCCAGCAGTTTCCCCGGGGAGCGCAATCAGCCCCAGCATTTT.

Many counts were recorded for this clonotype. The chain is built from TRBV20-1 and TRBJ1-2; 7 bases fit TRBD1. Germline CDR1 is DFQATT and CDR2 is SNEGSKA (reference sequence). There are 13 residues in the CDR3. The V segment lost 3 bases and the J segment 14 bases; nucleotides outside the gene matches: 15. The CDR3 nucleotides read TGCAGTGCTAGGGCTTTTCGGACAGGCGGTATAACCTTC. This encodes CSARAFRTGGITF.

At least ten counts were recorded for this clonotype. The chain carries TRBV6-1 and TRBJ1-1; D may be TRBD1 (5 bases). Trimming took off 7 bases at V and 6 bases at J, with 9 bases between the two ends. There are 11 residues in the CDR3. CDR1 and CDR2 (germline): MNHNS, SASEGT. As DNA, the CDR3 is TGTGCCAGCACGGGGCGCCCTGAAGCTTTCTTT. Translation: CASTGRPEAFF.

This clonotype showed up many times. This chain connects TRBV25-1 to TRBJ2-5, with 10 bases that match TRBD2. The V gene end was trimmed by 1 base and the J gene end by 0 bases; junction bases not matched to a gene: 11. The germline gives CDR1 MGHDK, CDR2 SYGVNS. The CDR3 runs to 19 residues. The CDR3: CASSELVGLAGVYQETQYF. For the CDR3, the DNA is TGTGCCAGCAGTGAATTGGTCGGTCTAGCGGGAGTGTACCAAGAGACCCAGTACTTC.

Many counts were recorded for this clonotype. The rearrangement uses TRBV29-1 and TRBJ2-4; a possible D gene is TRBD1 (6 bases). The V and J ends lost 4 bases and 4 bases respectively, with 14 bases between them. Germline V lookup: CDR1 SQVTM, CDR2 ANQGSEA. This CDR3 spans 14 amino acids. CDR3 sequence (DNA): TGCAGCGTTGGGTGGAGGACAGAGAAAAACATTCAGTACTTC. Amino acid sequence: CSVGWRTEKNIQYF.

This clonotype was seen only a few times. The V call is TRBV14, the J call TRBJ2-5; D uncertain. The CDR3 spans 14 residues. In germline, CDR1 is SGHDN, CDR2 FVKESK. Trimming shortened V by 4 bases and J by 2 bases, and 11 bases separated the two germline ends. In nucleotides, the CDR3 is TGTGCCAGCAGCCCCTCACTATTACAAGAGACCCAGTACTTC. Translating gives CASSPSLLQETQYF.

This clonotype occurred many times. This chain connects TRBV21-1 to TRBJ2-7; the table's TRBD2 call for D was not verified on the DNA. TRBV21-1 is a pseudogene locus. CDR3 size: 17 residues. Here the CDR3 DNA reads TGTGCCAGCAGCAAAGCCCGGACTAGCGGAGGACACTACGAGCAGTACGTC. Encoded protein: CASSKARTSGGHYEQYV.

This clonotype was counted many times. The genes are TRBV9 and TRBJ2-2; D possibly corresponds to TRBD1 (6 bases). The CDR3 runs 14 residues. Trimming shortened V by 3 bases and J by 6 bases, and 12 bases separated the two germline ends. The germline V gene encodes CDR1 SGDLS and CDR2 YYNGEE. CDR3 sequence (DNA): TGTGCCAGCAGCGCCCACAGGGATGCCGGGGAGCTGTTTTTT. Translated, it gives CASSAHRDAGELFF. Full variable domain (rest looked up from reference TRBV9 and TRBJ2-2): DSGVTQTPKHLITATGQRVTLRCSPRSGDLSVYWYQQSLDQGLQFLIQYYNGEERAKGNILERFSAQQFPDLHSELNLSSLELGDSALYFCASSAHRDAGELFFGEGSRLTVL.

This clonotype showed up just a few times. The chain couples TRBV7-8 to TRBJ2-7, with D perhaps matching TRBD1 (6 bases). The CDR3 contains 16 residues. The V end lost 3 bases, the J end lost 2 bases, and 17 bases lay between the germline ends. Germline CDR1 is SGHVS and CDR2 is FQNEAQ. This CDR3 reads CASSFGRGAHAYEQYV. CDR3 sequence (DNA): TGTGCCAGCAGCTTTGGCAGGGGAGCGCATGCCTACGAGCAGTACGTC.

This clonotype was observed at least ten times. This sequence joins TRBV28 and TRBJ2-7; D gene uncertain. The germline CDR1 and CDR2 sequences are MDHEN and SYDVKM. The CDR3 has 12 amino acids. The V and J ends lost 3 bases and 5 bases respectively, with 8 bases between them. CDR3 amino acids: CASSLILDEQYF. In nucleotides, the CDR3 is TGTGCCAGCAGTTTGATTCTGGACGAGCAGTACTTC.

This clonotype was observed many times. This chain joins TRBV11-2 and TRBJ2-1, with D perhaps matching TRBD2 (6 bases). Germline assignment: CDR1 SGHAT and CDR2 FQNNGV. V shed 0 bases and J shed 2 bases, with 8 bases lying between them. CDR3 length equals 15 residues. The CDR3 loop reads CASSLDWGAYNEQFF. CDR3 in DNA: TGTGCCAGCAGCTTAGATTGGGGGGCCTACAATGAGCAGTTCTTC.

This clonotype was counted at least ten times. CDR3 sequence reads: CASSWGPRYEQYF. The CDR3 DNA follows: TGCGCCAGCAGCTGGGGACCGAGATACGAGCAGTACTTC. The genes are TRBV5-1 and TRBJ2-7; D possibly matches TRBD1 or TRBD2 (5 bases each). Germline V gene sequence: CDR1 SGHRS, CDR2 YFSETQ. This CDR3 has 13 amino acids. Trimming took off 3 bases at V and 4 bases at J, with 11 bases between the two ends.

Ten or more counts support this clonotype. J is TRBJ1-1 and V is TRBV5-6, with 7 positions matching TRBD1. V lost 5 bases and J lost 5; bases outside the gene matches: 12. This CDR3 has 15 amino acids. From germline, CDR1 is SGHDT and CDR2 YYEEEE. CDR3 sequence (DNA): TGTGCCAGCAGTTCCCGCCAGGGGGTGGGGACTGAAGCTTTCTTT. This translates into CASSSRQGVGTEAFF.

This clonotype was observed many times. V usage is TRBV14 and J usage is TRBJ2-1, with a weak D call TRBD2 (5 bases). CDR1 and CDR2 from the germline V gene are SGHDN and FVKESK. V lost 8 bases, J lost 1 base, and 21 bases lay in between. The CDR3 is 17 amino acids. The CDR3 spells CASLEGPMRVSYNEQFF. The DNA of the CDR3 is TGTGCCAGCCTTGAGGGCCCTATGAGAGTATCCTACAATGAGCAGTTCTTC.

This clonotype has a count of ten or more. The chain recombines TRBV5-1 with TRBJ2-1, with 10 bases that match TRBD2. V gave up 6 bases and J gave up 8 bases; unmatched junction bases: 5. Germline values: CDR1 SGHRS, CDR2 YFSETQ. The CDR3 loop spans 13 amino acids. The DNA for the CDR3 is TGCGCCAGCACTAGCGGGAGTCGGTATGAGCAGTTCTTC. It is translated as CASTSGSRYEQFF.

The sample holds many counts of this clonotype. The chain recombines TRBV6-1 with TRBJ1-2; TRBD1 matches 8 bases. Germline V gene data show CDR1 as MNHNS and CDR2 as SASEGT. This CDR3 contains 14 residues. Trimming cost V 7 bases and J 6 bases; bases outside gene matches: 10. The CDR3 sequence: CASNNAGGRDGYTF. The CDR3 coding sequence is TGTGCCAGCAATAATGCAGGGGGCCGGGATGGCTACACCTTC.

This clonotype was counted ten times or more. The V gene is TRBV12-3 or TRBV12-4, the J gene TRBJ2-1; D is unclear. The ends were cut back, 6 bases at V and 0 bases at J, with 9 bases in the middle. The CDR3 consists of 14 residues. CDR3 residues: CASSPTSSYNEQFF. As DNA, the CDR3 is TGTGCCAGCAGCCCCACGAGCTCCTACAATGAGCAGTTCTTC.